Detailed here is one T cell receptor beta chain. The germline V gene encodes CDR1 SGDLS and CDR2 YYNGEE. The CDR3 runs to 18 residues. Trimming took 4 bases from V and 1 from J; bases not matched to a gene: 8. This record belongs to a study of PD-L1 blockade in urothelial cancer. On the study more broadly: Twenty-five of 29 patients were men who had bladder-origin urothelial cancer.

Time point noted: pretreatment peripheral blood. Only in-frame clones appear in the TCRdb table, and some are missing; sequencing was by immunoSEQ multiplex PCR. The data contain 65,000 to 90,000 clones, about 83% of them singletons. This chain links TRBV9 with TRBJ2-6; 10 bases agree with TRBD1. The source was PBMCs, collected around atezolizumab (anti-PD-L1) treatment. The TCR originated in a woman in her sixties or seventies with urothelial cancer. The CDR3 DNA follows: TGTGCCAGCAGCCCCGGGACAGGGGAAGGTTCTGGGGCCAACGTCCTGACTTTC. Translated: CASSPGTGEGSGANVLTF.